This paragraph reports one T cell receptor (beta chain). The CDR3 has 22 residues. Trimming took 6 bases from V and 4 from J; bases not matched to a gene: 30. Per germline, CDR1 ENHRY and CDR2 SYGVKD. The data stem from a study of blood T cell repertoires in COVID-19. The data were produced by immunoSEQ multiplex PCR, yet TCRdb's version contains in-frame clones alone and is incomplete. Of 70,000 to 85,000 clones listed, about 86% were seen once; the top ten hold about 42%. The sequence was collected from a man older than 75 with active or convalescent COVID-19. The rearrangement joins TRBV10-3 to TRBJ1-5, with TRBD1 matching 7 bases. Input material: peripheral blood. CDR3 sequence: CAIRDSYYQNRDSEKGNQPQHF. Written as DNA, the CDR3 is TGTGCCATCAGAGATTCATATTATCAAAACCGGGACAGCGAAAAGGGAAATCAGCCCCAGCATTTT.